One and the same sample provided the 23 T cell receptor beta chains below, sequenced in a study of response to subunit inactivated influenza vaccine. TCRdb reanalysed the RT-PCR reads using MiXCR and keeps one entry per CDR3 protein. The sample consists of 500,000 to 550,000 distinct CDR3 sequences, around 7.9% of them appearing once. The sequences come from PBMCs from blood, collected 23 to 25 months after vaccination. These receptor sequences come from a man between 50 and 69 years old who received an inactivated influenza vaccine.

This clonotype was counted a few times. This chain uses TRBV29-1 with TRBJ2-2; D unresolved. Trimming pared 7 bases from V and 5 bases from J, leaving 8 bases between. CDR3 length: 11 residues. Germline V gene data show CDR1 as SQVTM and CDR2 as ANQGSEA. The CDR3 DNA reads TGCAGCGCCGAAGGTACCGGGGAGCTGTTTTTT. It encodes CSAEGTGELFF.

This clonotype was seen more than once but under ten times. The chain combines TRBV7-9 with TRBJ1-1; D not certain. This CDR3 comprises 13 residues. The germline gives CDR1 SEHNR, CDR2 FQNEAQ (reference sequence). V gave up 7 bases and J gave up 9 bases, with 18 bases separating them. The CDR3 protein is CASTPGDVFQAFF. CDR3 DNA: TGTGCCAGCACCCCTGGGGATGTCTTTCAAGCTTTCTTT.

The rearrangement uses TRBV5-6 and TRBJ2-1; 11 nucleotides match TRBD2. The CDR3 extends over 17 amino acids. V shed 2 bases and J 0 bases; nucleotides not matched to a gene: 4. Per germline, CDR1 SGHDT and CDR2 YYEEEE. CDR3 coding DNA: TGTGCCAGCAGCTTCACACTAGCGGGGGCCTCCTACAATGAGCAGTTCTTC. It codes for CASSFTLAGASYNEQFF.

This clonotype was detected a few times. The J gene is TRBJ2-5, the V gene TRBV12-3 or TRBV12-4; 12 positions agree with TRBD1. Unmatched junction bases numbered 7, after V lost 3 bases and J lost 5 bases. The length of the CDR3 is 16 residues. The CDR3 is CASSFMGTGGDETQYF. CDR3 in DNA: TGTGCCAGCAGTTTTATGGGGACAGGGGGCGATGAGACCCAGTACTTC.

The V call is TRBV20-1, the J call TRBJ2-7; the D gene is possibly TRBD1 (5 bases). Germline loops: CDR1 DFQATT, CDR2 SNEGSKA (reference sequence). The CDR3 loop spans 12 amino acids. With 6 bases removed from V and 5 bases from J, the gap between germline ends came to 14 bases. DNA of the CDR3: TGCAGTGCGAACGGGCAGGGCGACGAGCAGTACTTC. Encoded protein: CSANGQGDEQYF.

This sequence joins TRBV20-1 and TRBJ2-1; TRBD1 matches at 7 bases. Germline values: CDR1 DFQATT, CDR2 SNEGSKA (reference sequence). The CDR3 covers 15 residues. The V segment lost 6 bases and the J segment 12 bases; nucleotides outside the gene matches: 20. The CDR3 coding sequence is TGCAGTGCCGCACCACAGGGGAAGGGGGTGTTTGGGCAGTTCTTC. Its protein is CSAAPQGKGVFGQFF.

In its sample, this clonotype was seen a few times. The chain couples TRBV6-5 to TRBJ1-4, with TRBD1 as a possible D gene (5 bases). V dropped 2 bases and J dropped 0 bases, with 13 bases sitting between them. Germline V gene data show CDR1 as MNHEY and CDR2 as SVGAGI. The CDR3 loop spans 17 amino acids. This CDR3 reads CASSYGQGRSTNEKLFF. The CDR3 region has the DNA TGTGCCAGCAGTTACGGCCAGGGAAGATCAACTAATGAAAAACTGTTTTTT.

The genes are TRBV10-3 and TRBJ1-2, with D hard to call. Germline V gives CDR1 ENHRY, CDR2 SYGVKD. Trimming stripped 5 bases from V and 0 bases from J, with 10 bases between. This CDR3 contains 14 residues. CDR3 nucleotides: TGTGCCATCAGTCCCCGCAGCTCTAACTATGGCTACACCTTC. Amino acid sequence: CAISPRSSNYGYTF.

This clonotype turned up a few times. The rearrangement joins TRBV27 to TRBJ2-7, with D possibly matching TRBD1 (5 bases). V shed 6 bases and J shed 0 bases, with 12 bases lying between them. Germline values: CDR1 MNHEY, CDR2 SMNVEV (reference sequence). The CDR3 length is 14 residues. CDR3 region: CASRRQITSYEQYF. The CDR3 nucleotides are TGTGCCAGCAGAAGACAGATCACCTCCTACGAGCAGTACTTC.

This clonotype was seen a single time. This clone may be a read error of a much larger clone one base away. The chain has TRBV14 and TRBJ2-5; D not resolved. Germline V gene data show CDR1 as SGHDN and CDR2 as FVKESK. The CDR3 runs to 15 residues. V was cut by 3 bases and J by 1 base, with 12 bases left in between. This CDR3 is CASSQRTLCQETQYF. CDR3 coding DNA: TGTGCCAGCAGCCAGCGGACCCTGTGCCAAGAGACCCAGTACTTC.

The chain is built from TRBV12-3 or TRBV12-4 and TRBJ2-1, with D hard to call. The CDR3 contains 14 residues. Trimming left V 2 bases short and J 6 bases short, with 11 bases between. CDR3 DNA sequence: TGTGCCAGCAGTTTACTCGCCGCCCGCAATGAGCAGTTCTTC. Translation gives CASSLLAARNEQFF.

This clonotype has just a few counts. The chain recombines TRBV7-9 with TRBJ1-3; D unclear. The CDR3 sequence is 14 residues long. V was clipped by 7 bases and J by 4 bases, with 14 bases between them. Germline V CDR1 and CDR2: SEHNR, FQNEAQ (reference sequence). Here the CDR3 DNA reads TGTGCCAGCACGCGGGGTCAAGGAGGAAACACCATATATTTT. It yields the protein CASTRGQGGNTIYF.

This chain links TRBV20-1 with TRBJ2-1; perhaps TRBD2 as D (6 bases). The CDR3 totals 15 residues. Germline CDR1 DFQATT, CDR2 SNEGSKA (reference sequence). V was shortened by 3 bases and J by 4 bases, with 16 bases between the two germline ends. The CDR3 is CSARERLGAYNEQFF. CDR3 DNA: TGCAGTGCTAGGGAAAGACTAGGGGCTTACAATGAGCAGTTCTTC.

The rearrangement joins TRBV15 to TRBJ2-2, with unresolved D. This CDR3 region has 15 residues. With 5 bases removed from V and 3 bases from J, the gap between germline ends came to 13 bases. CDR1 is LNHNV, CDR2 YYDKDF, per germline (reference sequence). The CDR3 bases are TGTGCCACCAGCCTACGTTCGTGGGACACCGGGGAGCTGTTTTTT. Translating gives CATSLRSWDTGELFF.

This clonotype was found many times. V gene TRBV6-5 combines with J gene TRBJ2-1, with 10 bases identical to TRBD2. Per germline, CDR1 MNHEY and CDR2 SVGAGI. CDR3 length: 15 residues. The trim removed 2 bases at V and 7 bases at J, leaving 5 bases unmatched. CDR3 sequence: CASSYSGRAFNEQFF. The CDR3 nucleotides read TGTGCCAGCAGTTACAGCGGGAGGGCGTTTAATGAGCAGTTCTTC.

V usage is TRBV4-2 and J usage is TRBJ2-3, with D perhaps matching TRBD2 (5 bases). V was cut by 1 base and J by 6 bases, with 14 bases left in between. The germline V gene encodes CDR1 LGHNA and CDR2 YNFKEQ. The CDR3 totals 15 residues. The CDR3 loop reads CASSQGRTEADTQYF. CDR3 in DNA: TGTGCCAGCAGCCAAGGTCGGACTGAGGCCGATACGCAGTATTTT.

This clonotype was detected ten times or more. The chain joins TRBV12-3 or TRBV12-4 to TRBJ1-1; the D is unclear. The CDR3 is made up of 13 amino acids. V was pared by 3 bases and J by 6 bases, with 11 bases between. As DNA, the CDR3 is TGTGCCAGCAGTTTTGCCGGAGAGGCTGAAGCTTTCTTT. Amino acids: CASSFAGEAEAFF.

This clonotype was detected ten times or more. The J gene is TRBJ1-1, the V gene TRBV5-5; D gene ambiguous. V shed 0 bases and J shed 1 base, with 10 bases lying between them. The length of the CDR3 is 15 residues. Germline CDR1 SGHKS, CDR2 YYEKEE (reference sequence). The CDR3 reads CASSLGAQRNTEAFF. The CDR3 region has the DNA TGTGCCAGCAGCTTGGGCGCACAGCGGAACACTGAAGCTTTCTTT.

This clonotype was found many times. The gene calls are TRBV7-9 and TRBJ2-5; 7 bases match TRBD2. CDR3 length equals 15 residues. V lost 4 bases, J lost 0 bases, and 5 bases stayed unmatched. CDR1 and CDR2 from the germline V gene are SEHNR and FQNEAQ (reference sequence). Written as DNA, the CDR3 is TGTGCCAGCAGCTCAGCCCTAGCGGACCAAGAGACCCAGTACTTC. Residues: CASSSALADQETQYF.

This clonotype was recorded many times. The V and J genes are TRBV28 and TRBJ2-7; D possibly corresponds to TRBD2 (5 bases). The CDR3 runs to 17 residues. CDR1 is MDHEN and CDR2 is SYDVKM in the germline V gene. V gave up 6 bases and J gave up 1 base, with 22 bases separating them. DNA for the CDR3: TGTGCCAGCAGACACGCGGTCGGGGTCGAAGGATCCTACGAGCAGTACTTC. Its translation is CASRHAVGVEGSYEQYF.

V gene TRBV14 combines with J gene TRBJ1-4; D not resolved. Germline V gene sequence: CDR1 SGHDN, CDR2 FVKESK. The germline V and J ends were trimmed by 1 base and 3 bases, with 12 bases remaining between them. CDR3 size: 16 residues. CDR3 in amino acids: CASSQGPGRANEKLFF. The CDR3 DNA reads as TGTGCCAGCAGCCAAGGTCCCGGAAGAGCTAATGAAAAACTGTTTTTT.

This clonotype was seen a few times. This chain connects TRBV18 to TRBJ2-7; D might be TRBD2 (6 bases). This CDR3 is 14 amino acids long. Germline values: CDR1 KGHSH, CDR2 LQKENI. The V and J ends lost 1 base and 4 bases respectively, with 11 bases between them. The CDR3 reads CASSPREVRYEQYF. In nucleotides, the CDR3 is TGTGCCAGCTCACCACGGGAGGTACGATACGAGCAGTACTTC.

This clonotype was observed a few times. V usage is TRBV5-1 and J usage is TRBJ2-2; 7 nucleotides line up with TRBD2. V was pared by 4 bases and J by 2 bases, with 8 bases of the junction left unmatched. The CDR3 sequence is 16 residues long. CDR1 and CDR2 (germline): SGHRS, YFSETQ. Here the CDR3 reads CASSPAQRGNTGELFF. The CDR3 DNA reads TGCGCCAGCAGCCCTGCCCAGCGGGGTAACACCGGGGAGCTGTTTTTT.